The 10 T cell receptor beta chains presented below share a single source sample, sequenced in a study of CXCR3-negative and CXCR3-positive naive CD8 T cells (dated by TCRdb to the late 2010s). The full study reports these points: Compared with CXCR3-negative naive cells, CXCR3-positive naive cells had TRB CDR3s with higher hydrophobicity (lower Kidera factor 4), lower energy, and higher strength and volume indices.

Sequencing took place on a NextSeq 550. The Human TCR Profiling Kit (MiLaboratory) was used to make UMI-labeled 5' RACE TRB cDNA libraries. With the reads reprocessed by TCRdb, a single entry stands for each CDR3 protein sequence and no DNA is reported. For this sample, the table gives over 100,000 distinct CDR3 sequences. Approximately 0.4% of the sample is held by the ten biggest clonotypes. These receptors lack a known antigen. The specimen was naive CXCR3+ CD8+ T cells from blood. The sample's cell subset or site label, in plain terms: CD45RO-CCR7+CD27+CD95- naive CD8+ T cells expressing CXCR3 (TNR3+). These receptors all come from a human donor in good health. Some clones in this sample may be carry-over from other donors' samples.

The chain combines TRBV4-1 with TRBJ2-7; TCRdb designates TRBD2, a call that cannot be tested without DNA. Germline assignment: CDR1 MGHRA and CDR2 YSYEKL. The CDR3 is made up of 19 amino acids. CDR3 region: CASSQEAPVGSGTYYEQYF.

The gene calls are TRBV27 and TRBJ1-1; the TRBD1 assignment by TCRdb is unverifiable without DNA. In germline, CDR1 is MNHEY, CDR2 SMNVEV (reference sequence). The CDR3 spans 13 residues. CDR3 residues: CASRTGTNTEASF.

The chain links TRBV29-1 to TRBJ1-1. The CDR3 is made up of 11 amino acids. Germline lookup yields CDR1 SQVTM and CDR2 ANQGSEA. This CDR3 reads CSVATNTEAFF.

The chain employs TRBV4-3 and TRBJ1-2. This CDR3 is built from 15 residues. The V gene's germline CDR1 is LGHNA and CDR2 YSLEER. CDR3 region: CASSQDLIGYYGYTF.

The chain combines TRBV2 with TRBJ2-5; the D call from TCRdb, TRBD2, cannot be confirmed without DNA. CDR3 length: 16 residues. Germline-derived CDR1 and CDR2 are SNHLY and FYNNEI. The CDR3 loop is CASSFGLAGIQETQYF.

The chain uses TRBV19 and TRBJ2-7; the D call from TCRdb, TRBD1, cannot be confirmed without DNA. The CDR3 totals 13 residues. In germline, CDR1 is LNHDA, CDR2 SQIVND (reference sequence). This chain's CDR3 is CASSLYTGSEQYF.

The V and J genes are TRBV27 and TRBJ2-2; TCRdb reports TRBD1, a call that lacks DNA to check it against. The CDR3 length is 14 residues. The germline V gene encodes CDR1 MNHEY and CDR2 SMNVEV (reference sequence). CDR3 sequence reads: CASGWDRASGELFF.

The chain recombines TRBV29-1 with TRBJ2-7; TCRdb designates TRBD2, a call that cannot be tested without DNA. The CDR3 extends over 12 amino acids. CDR1 SQVTM and CDR2 ANQGSEA come from the germline V gene. The CDR3 here is CSILGLSREQYF.

The chain joins TRBV7-6 to TRBJ1-1. This CDR3 has 16 residues. From germline, CDR1 is SGHVS and CDR2 FNYEAQ. CDR3 sequence: CASSPRTGALNTEAFF.

The rearrangement links TRBV9 to TRBJ2-2; TCRdb calls TRBD1, which cannot be checked without DNA. The germline gives CDR1 SGDLS, CDR2 YYNGEE. The CDR3 runs 15 residues. CDR3 in amino acids: CASSVGDHNTGELFF.